The table lists the clone carrying this T cell receptor (beta chain) with a few counts. Its antigen is as yet unknown. UMIs and a universal primer site were added when TCR cDNA was made by 5'RACE template switching. In TCRdb, the 5' RACE reads were re-called with MiXCR into one record per CDR3 protein. This sample carries 100,000 to 150,000 distinct CDR3 sequences, roughly 15% of them seen once, and the ten largest clones take roughly 47%. The data belong to a study of T cells after yellow fever vaccination. Study-level points and caveats: Most clones from primary vaccination were detected again post-booster (just over 95% CD4, 88% CD8). There was a possibility that FACS-sorted repertoires contained abundant clonotypes contaminating from the bulk population.

CDR1 SQVTM and CDR2 ANQGSEA come from the germline V gene. Trimming took 7 bases from V and 0 from J, leaving 9 bases between them. This CDR3 comprises 13 residues. Sequenced material: CD8+ T cells sorted from PBMCs, taken 5 days after the yellow fever booster vaccination. The sequence derives from a man in his late teens or twenties who received the YFV17D yellow fever vaccine. This sequence joins TRBV29-1 and TRBJ2-2; D may be TRBD2 (6 bases). CDR3 coding DNA: TGCAGCGCACAGCGGGCGAACACCGGGGAGCTGTTTTTT. Encoded protein: CSAQRANTGELFF.